These T cell receptor beta chains were read from a single sample in a study of molecular identifiers for immune sequencing clone quantification. TCRdb processed the PCR reads anew with MiXCR; each CDR3 protein has one entry. The sample includes about 68,000 distinct CDR3 sequences, about a sixth of them seen just once. The sequencing sample was made of naive CD8+ T cells from blood, with Jurkat cell RNA spiked in. The receptor source for this set is a human donor in good health. Some libraries in this study had Jurkat cell RNA spiked in. Each CDR3 is given without its conserved first and last residue. Each record gives: V gene, J gene, CDR3 protein.

TRBV4-1,TRBJ2-7,ASSPTTGTGTYEQY
TRBV6-4,TRBJ1-3,ASSPTGLSSGNTIY
TRBV2,TRBJ2-7,ASSEWASSDEQY
TRBV7-8,TRBJ2-5,ASRSGGEETQY
TRBV28,TRBJ1-1,ASSLWTAKNTEAF
TRBV19,TRBJ2-7,ASSIAGGSYEQY
TRBV28,TRBJ1-6,ASSTYRFSSYNSPLH
TRBV9,TRBJ2-7,ASSVYALPYEQY
TRBV28,TRBJ2-3,ASSLRRQVGSTDTQY
TRBV6-1,TRBJ1-5,ASSGTGFNQPQH
TRBV30,TRBJ2-7,AWSSLAGFYEQY
TRBV27,TRBJ2-3,ASSLWPPGSTSTQY
TRBV10-3,TRBJ2-7,ATQVGRGLHEQY
TRBV7-9,TRBJ1-1,ASGSPHGVNTEAF
TRBV4-1,TRBJ2-1,ASSQPGLAVSYNEQF
TRBV5-4,TRBJ2-5,ASSQGSQETQY
TRBV4-3,TRBJ1-5,ASSQDRDRNQPQH
TRBV29-1,TRBJ2-7,SVAGGYSYEQY
TRBV11-2,TRBJ2-7,ASSFNEVYYEQY
TRBV20-1,TRBJ2-7,SADVGGSSYEQY
TRBV28,TRBJ2-7,ASSLSQGGNEQY
TRBV20-1,TRBJ1-1,SARDWETNTEAF
TRBV6-2/TRBV6-3,TRBJ1-1,ASSSRGTGGRSGWGTEAF
TRBV7-2,TRBJ2-3,ASSATWGPTDTQY
TRBV6-5,TRBJ2-1,ASSYFLSSYSEQF
TRBV7-9,TRBJ1-6,ASSLDPRNSYNSPLH
TRBV19,TRBJ2-1,ASSMTSGLYNEQF
TRBV4-1,TRBJ2-1,ASSQEVEDTYNEQF
TRBV3-1,TRBJ2-5,ASSQERREETQY
TRBV9,TRBJ2-7,ASSVDGVEGYEQY
TRBV28,TRBJ2-3,ASSLKAGVVDTQY
TRBV5-5,TRBJ2-7,ASSPRGDYEQY
TRBV19,TRBJ2-1,ASSRLAGTYNEQF
TRBV5-4,TRBJ1-6,ARSSWLNSPLH
TRBV7-9,TRBJ2-1,ASSTQLGRGKGYNEQF
TRBV6-2/TRBV6-3,TRBJ2-3,ASSYLSGTDTQY
TRBV29-1,TRBJ2-7,SVRWGTRYEQY
TRBV27,TRBJ1-1,ASSPKGRFVSTEAF
TRBV12-3/TRBV12-4,TRBJ1-4,ASSHTPGPDNEKLF
TRBV27,TRBJ2-3,ASSLLTVDTQY